The TCR beta chain under discussion was sequenced for a study of control samples from healthy donors and cancer patients. This CDR3 contains 11 residues. The V end was cut by 4 bases, the J end by 2 bases, with 3 bases between. Per the germline V gene, CDR1 is MDHEN and CDR2 is SYDVKM. TCRdb keeps only in-frame clones here, not all; method: immunoSEQ multiplex PCR. Among around 110,000 clones listed, nearly 95% were seen once. Material for sequencing was blood. The TCR comes from a man aged 30 to 45 in good health. The chain links TRBV28 to TRBJ2-7; D remains ambiguous. The CDR3 is CASSYAYEQYF. CDR3 DNA sequence: TGTGCCAGCAGTTACGCCTACGAGCAGTACTTC. Looking up the rest from reference TRBV28 and TRBJ2-7 gives the full variable domain: DVKVTQSSRYLVKRTGEKVFLECVQDMDHENMFWYRQDPGLGLRLIYFSYDVKMKEKGDIPEGYSVSREKKERFSLILESASTNQTSMYLCASSYAYEQYFGPGTRLTVT.